Listed below are T cell receptor beta chains from one sample, sequenced in a study of cytomegalovirus exposure and HLA in healthy donors. The data were produced by immunoSEQ multiplex PCR, yet TCRdb's version contains in-frame clones alone and is incomplete. The sample contains about 120,000 clones, about nine tenths of which appear only once. The sample comprised PBMCs. The receptors come from a woman aged 18-29 years in good health and CMV-seronegative. Both conserved end residues are part of each CDR3. The order of the fields is CDR3 DNA, CDR3 protein, clone size, V gene, D gene, J gene. D genes are given only for firm matches. The size of a clone is reported for some rows only, either as once, few or many, or as a class for expanded clones.

TGTGCCAGCAGAAGGGACAGTTCTAGCAATCAGCCCCAGCATTTT	CASRRDSSSNQPQHF	.	TRBV6-5	TRBD1	TRBJ1-5
TGTGCCAGCAGCTTCGGAGGGCTTGCCTACGAGCAGTACTTC	CASSFGGLAYEQYF	.	TRBV11-2	.	TRBJ2-7
TGTGCCAGCAGTTTTGGGGTAGCGGGATTCGTAGGTCCGATCTCCAATGAGCAGTTCTTC	CASSFGVAGFVGPISNEQFF	.	TRBV28	TRBD2	TRBJ2-1
TGCAGCGTTGACCTAGCGGGAGACGCCAAAAACATTCAGTACTTC	CSVDLAGDAKNIQYF	.	TRBV29-1	TRBD2	TRBJ2-4
TGTGCCAGCATGGTAGGGTGGACTAGCGAGTACAATGAGCAGTTCTTC	CASMVGWTSEYNEQFF	.	TRBV27	TRBD2	TRBJ2-1
TGCAGCGTTGAGCGGACAGACGATATGAACACTGAAGCTTTCTTT	CSVERTDDMNTEAFF	.	TRBV29-1	.	TRBJ1-1
TGTGCCAGCAGCTTTGAGGGAGGGGATGAGCAGTTCTTC	CASSFEGGDEQFF	.	TRBV11-3	TRBD2	TRBJ2-1
TGTGCCAGCAGCCCCTGGACAGGAGGGGGCGAGCAGTTCTTC	CASSPWTGGGEQFF	.	TRBV7-9	.	TRBJ2-1
TGTGCCTGGAGTGCTTTCCGTCACGAGCAGTACTTC	CAWSAFRHEQYF	once	TRBV30	.	TRBJ2-7
TGCGCCAGCAGCTTGCAGGGGGACCCCCCTGGCTATGGCTACACCTTC	CASSLQGDPPGYGYTF	.	TRBV5-1	TRBD1	TRBJ1-2
TGTGCCAGCAGTTTTCCTACAGGAATGAACACCGGGGAGCTGTTTTTT	CASSFPTGMNTGELFF	.	TRBV28	.	TRBJ2-2
TGTGCCAGCAGCTTAGGGACTAGTGGGTTCTCGGGCGAGCAGTACTTC	CASSLGTSGFSGEQYF	.	TRBV11-2	TRBD2	TRBJ2-7
TGTGCCAGCAGAGTCCGGGACTTGTGGGTCACTGAAGCTTTCTTT	CASRVRDLWVTEAFF	.	TRBV6-1	.	TRBJ1-1
TGCGCCAGCAGTGGCCTAGCCCACCGTGGTGAGCAGTTCTTC	CASSGLAHRGEQFF	.	TRBV10-1	.	TRBJ2-1
TGTGCCAGCAGCTTTTCCGGGACAGGGGGAACTGAAGCTTTCTTT	CASSFSGTGGTEAFF	.	TRBV7-2	TRBD1	TRBJ1-1
TGTGCCACCAGCAGAGATTACCAGACTGAAGCTTTCTTT	CATSRDYQTEAFF	.	TRBV15	.	TRBJ1-1
TGTGCCAGCAGCTTACAGCGGAACACTGAAGCTTTCTTT	CASSLQRNTEAFF	.	TRBV7-9	.	TRBJ1-1
TGTGCCAGCAGGAAACAGGGGTCCTACGAGCAGTACTTC	CASRKQGSYEQYF	.	TRBV28	TRBD1	TRBJ2-7
TGTGCCAGCAGCTTGGCAGGGGCCTCCTACAATGAGCAGTTCTTC	CASSLAGASYNEQFF	.	TRBV9	.	TRBJ2-1
TGTGCCAGCGGACCGGACAGGGGTCATGGCTACACCTTC	CASGPDRGHGYTF	few	TRBV28	TRBD1	TRBJ1-2
TGTGCCAGCAGCGACAGGGGCGCTGAAGCTTTCTTT	CASSDRGAEAFF	once	TRBV2	TRBD1	TRBJ1-1
TGTGCCAGCAGCTTAGGGACAGTCTCTGGAAACACCATATATTTT	CASSLGTVSGNTIYF	.	TRBV7-2	.	TRBJ1-3
TGTGCCAGCAGCTTAGTAGCTACTGAGCAGTTCTTC	CASSLVATEQFF	.	TRBV11-3	.	TRBJ2-1
TGTGCCAGCAGCCCCGCGGGACTAGCGGGGGGCACCGGGGAGCTGTTTTTT	CASSPAGLAGGTGELFF	.	TRBV4-2	TRBD2	TRBJ2-2
TGCGCCAGCAGCCAAGATGTGGTGGGACTGCTCTATGGCTACACCTTC	CASSQDVVGLLYGYTF	.	TRBV4-1	.	TRBJ1-2
TGCGCCAGCAGCTTGGCGGGGGGCGCGGGAGGAAACACCATATATTTT	CASSLAGGAGGNTIYF	.	TRBV5-1	.	TRBJ1-3
TGTGCCAGTAGTATCGACGCGGGGGGCAACTACGAGCAGTACTTC	CASSIDAGGNYEQYF	.	TRBV19	TRBD2	TRBJ2-7
TGTGCCAGCAGAATACCATCCCACACGTTCTACACCTTC	CASRIPSHTFYTF	few	TRBV28	.	TRBJ1-2
TGTGCCAGCAGTTTGAATCAGGGGGGGGCCAACGTCCTGACTTTC	CASSLNQGGANVLTF	.	TRBV28	.	TRBJ2-6
TGTGCCAGCAGTCAAGGGACAGGTTTTAGCAATCAGCCCCAGCATTTT	CASSQGTGFSNQPQHF	.	TRBV28	TRBD1	TRBJ1-5
TGTGCCAGCAGCTGGGTAGCCTCCGAGCAGTACTTC	CASSWVASEQYF	.	TRBV11-3	.	TRBJ2-7
TGCGCCAGCAGCTTGGAGCAGGGAGGTGAAAAACTGTTTTTT	CASSLEQGGEKLFF	.	TRBV5-1	.	TRBJ1-4
TGCAGCGTTGAAGGGACTAGCGGGAGGGAAAATGAGCAGTTCTTC	CSVEGTSGRENEQFF	.	TRBV29-1	TRBD2	TRBJ2-1
TGTGCCAGCAGCGTAGGACTCCCCCCCTACGAGCAGTACTTC	CASSVGLPPYEQYF	.	TRBV9	.	TRBJ2-7
TGTGCCAGCAGTGGGACAGGAACTATTAATCAAGAGACCCAGTACTTC	CASSGTGTINQETQYF	.	TRBV28	TRBD1	TRBJ2-5
TGTGCCAGCAGTGATCCTCAAGTAGCGGGAGGGGCCTACAATGAGCAGTTCTTC	CASSDPQVAGGAYNEQFF	.	TRBV25-1	TRBD2	TRBJ2-1
TGTGCCAGCAGACCTACTTCCGGGACTAATGAAAAACTGTTTTTT	CASRPTSGTNEKLFF	.	TRBV28	.	TRBJ1-4
TGTGCCTGGAGTGTACGGGCGGGGACGGGCACTGAAGCTTTCTTT	CAWSVRAGTGTEAFF	.	TRBV30	.	TRBJ1-1
TGTGCCAGCAGCTTGTCGGTCACTGAAGCTTTCTTT	CASSLSVTEAFF	.	TRBV7-9	.	TRBJ1-1
TGTGCCAGCAGTATACTAGCGGGAGCCAAAAACATTCAGTACTTC	CASSILAGAKNIQYF	.	TRBV28	TRBD2	TRBJ2-4
TGTGCCAGCAGCTTAAGGACTGCCGCCCAAGAGACCCAGTACTTC	CASSLRTAAQETQYF	.	TRBV7-2	.	TRBJ2-5
TGTGCCAGTAGTAATAGCGGGAGCACAGATACGCAGTATTTT	CASSNSGSTDTQYF	.	TRBV19	TRBD2	TRBJ2-3
TGCCAAGGACAGGCGTACCAAGAGACCCAGTACTTC	CQGQAYQETQYF	.	TRBV6-4	TRBD1	TRBJ2-5
TGTGCCAGCAGCTCCTCGGCGGGAGACTACAATGAGCAGTTCTTC	CASSSSAGDYNEQFF	.	TRBV7-2	TRBD2	TRBJ2-1
TGTGCCAGCAGCGTAGGGCAGGGGGTCGCCTACGAGCAGTACTTC	CASSVGQGVAYEQYF	.	TRBV9	TRBD1	TRBJ2-7
TGCAGCGTTAAGGAGGATGAGCAGTTCTTC	CSVKEDEQFF	once	TRBV29-1	.	TRBJ2-1
TGTGCCAGCAGCCCCCGACAGGGTTGGAACATTCAGTACTTC	CASSPRQGWNIQYF	.	TRBV6-1	TRBD1	TRBJ2-4
TGCGCCAGCAGCCAAGATACCCAGGGAAAGGAAGGCGGCTACACCTTC	CASSQDTQGKEGGYTF	.	TRBV4-1	.	TRBJ1-2
TGCGCCAGCAGCTTGGAGGGGGATAGTGGCTACACCTTC	CASSLEGDSGYTF	.	TRBV5-1	.	TRBJ1-2
TGTGCCAGCAGTTTCCGTCCGACAGGGGCCACTGAAGCTTTCTTT	CASSFRPTGATEAFF	.	TRBV28	TRBD1	TRBJ1-1
TGTGCCAGCAGTTTATACCAACCAAGCATAGATACGCAGTATTTT	CASSLYQPSIDTQYF	.	TRBV27	.	TRBJ2-3
TGTGCCAGCAGGCGCCCCTTCATGAACACTGAAGCTTTCTTT	CASRRPFMNTEAFF	.	TRBV11-2	.	TRBJ1-1
TGTGCCAGCAGTGCGCAGGGGGACTACAATGAGCAGTTCTTC	CASSAQGDYNEQFF	.	TRBV6-4	TRBD1	TRBJ2-1
TGTGCCAGCAGCTTCAGCAGACCTGGGGGCTTGAACACTGAAGCTTTCTTT	CASSFSRPGGLNTEAFF	.	TRBV7-9	.	TRBJ1-1